This is a list of T cell receptor beta chains from one sample in a study of technical replicates of blood from a few donors. Sequencing was performed with immunoSEQ multiplex PCR; in TCRdb, only in-frame clones are kept and a portion is missing. This sample yields more than 65,000 clones, of which 92% are seen a single time; 0.41% belongs to the top ten. Specimen: T cells isolated from PBMCs. All receptors come from a human donor in good health. The CDR3 runs from the conserved cysteine through the conserved F or W. The D gene is left open where the match is weak. Expanded clones get a size class; other rows say once, few or many, or leave the size out.

d_gene,j_gene,v_gene,abundance,CDR3nt,CDR3aa
-,TRBJ1-1,TRBV30,-,TGTGCCTGGACTACAGGGAACACTGAAGCTTTCTTT,CAWTTGNTEAFF
-,TRBJ1-1,TRBV6-6,-,TGTGCCAGCTCCTCTCAGGGGAACACTGAAGCTTTCTTT,CASSSQGNTEAFF
TRBD2,TRBJ2-1,TRBV4-2,once,TGTGCCAGCAGCCAAGGGCCTAGCGGTAACAATGAGCAGTTCTTC,CASSQGPSGNNEQFF
TRBD2,TRBJ2-4,TRBV7-9,-,TGTGCCACCTCTAGCGGCCTAAACATTCAGTACTTC,CATSSGLNIQYF
TRBD1,TRBJ1-5,TRBV5-1,-,TGCGCCAGCAGTTTATTGACAGGGGAAAATCAGCCCCAGCATTTT,CASSLLTGENQPQHF
TRBD1,TRBJ1-3,TRBV10-3,-,TGTGCCATCAGGGACAGGAGCTCTGGAAACACCATATATTTT,CAIRDRSSGNTIYF
-,TRBJ1-5,TRBV19,-,TGTGCCAGTAGTTTGAAGGGGGAACAGCCCCAGCATTTT,CASSLKGEQPQHF
-,TRBJ1-5,TRBV9,-,TGTGCCAGCAGCGTAGCTACGGGCAATCAGCCCCAGCATTTT,CASSVATGNQPQHF
TRBD1,TRBJ2-2,TRBV27,-,TGTGCCAGCAGTCGGACAGGGTTCTCCGGGGAGCTGTTTTTT,CASSRTGFSGELFF
-,TRBJ1-1,TRBV7-9,once,TGTGCCAGCAGCTTAGAGGGGGGGACTGAAGCTTTCTTT,CASSLEGGTEAFF
-,TRBJ2-1,TRBV5-6,-,TGTGCCAGCAGCGTAGATAATGAGCAGTTCTTC,CASSVDNEQFF
-,TRBJ2-3,TRBV7-8,-,TGTGCCAGCAGCTTAGTCCAAGATACGCAGTATTTT,CASSLVQDTQYF
-,TRBJ1-4,TRBV4-3,-,TGCGCCAGCAGCCTTGGACAGCTTAATGAAAAACTGTTTTTT,CASSLGQLNEKLFF
-,TRBJ1-2,TRBV19,-,TGTGCCAGTAGTATTACAGGAGACTATGGCTACACCTTC,CASSITGDYGYTF
-,TRBJ2-1,TRBV5-8,once,TGTGCCAGCAGCTTGGATCCCTTCAATGAGCAGTTCTTC,CASSLDPFNEQFF
TRBD1,TRBJ2-7,TRBV12-5,-,TGTGCTAGTGGTTCCGGGACAGGGATCTACGAGCAGTACTTC,CASGSGTGIYEQYF
TRBD2,TRBJ2-5,TRBV28,-,TGTGCCAGCAGCTTGGGGACTAGCGGGAGGGCCCGAGAGACCCAGTACTTC,CASSLGTSGRARETQYF
-,TRBJ1-1,TRBV7-2,-,TGTGCCAGCAGCTCGACCCCGACACCGAACACTGAAGCTTTCTTT,CASSSTPTPNTEAFF
TRBD2,TRBJ2-7,TRBV4-3,-,TGCGCCAGCAGCCTAGCCGGGACTAGTTATGACGAGCAGTACTTC,CASSLAGTSYDEQYF
-,TRBJ1-1,TRBV27,once,TGTGCCAGCAGTTTAACCAGGTCTAACACTGAAGCTTTCTTT,CASSLTRSNTEAFF
TRBD1,TRBJ1-1,TRBV7-2,-,TGTGCCAGCAGCCGCGGACAGGGTTGGACTGAAGCTTTCTTT,CASSRGQGWTEAFF
-,TRBJ2-1,TRBV19,-,TGTGCCAGTAGTATAAACAGAGAAAATGAGCAGTTCTTC,CASSINRENEQFF
-,TRBJ2-2,TRBV28,once,TGTGCCAGCAGTCTCCCCGGGGGGGAGCTGTTTTTT,CASSLPGGELFF
-,TRBJ1-2,TRBV7-2,-,TGTGCCAGCAGCTTAGACCCTCGGGGGGGCAGCCTTAACTATGGCTACACCTTC,CASSLDPRGGSLNYGYTF
-,TRBJ2-1,TRBV19,-,TGTGCCAGTAGTTGGGCTTCCTTACTCTACAATGAGCAGTTCTTC,CASSWASLLYNEQFF
-,TRBJ1-4,TRBV19,-,TGTGCCAGTAGTATCCCAGGAACTAATGAAAAACTGTTTTTT,CASSIPGTNEKLFF
-,TRBJ2-7,TRBV4-1,-,TGCGCCAGCAGCCAAGTCAGTGATTCCTACGAGCAGTACTTC,CASSQVSDSYEQYF
TRBD1,TRBJ1-1,TRBV19,-,TGTGCCAGTAGTGTCTCAGGGGGGTCTAGCTGGACTGAAGCTTTCTTT,CASSVSGGSSWTEAFF
TRBD1,TRBJ1-1,TRBV4-3,-,TGCGCCAGCAGCCAAGCGCAGGGGGCTGGTACTGAAGCTTTCTTT,CASSQAQGAGTEAFF
-,TRBJ1-1,TRBV7-9,-,TGTGCCAGCAGCCCAAGACAGAACACTGAAGCTTTCTTT,CASSPRQNTEAFF
-,TRBJ2-3,TRBV11-3,-,TGTGCCAGCAGCTTAGATCTTAGTACAGATACGCAGTATTTT,CASSLDLSTDTQYF
-,TRBJ2-2,TRBV19,-,TGTGCCAGTAGTACCGGGACAACCTGGGGCACCGGGGAGCTGTTTTTT,CASSTGTTWGTGELFF
TRBD1,TRBJ2-2,TRBV28,-,TGTGCCAGCAGTTTCTTGGGACAGGGGAAGGGGACCGGGGAGCTGTTTTTT,CASSFLGQGKGTGELFF
-,TRBJ2-7,TRBV5-1,-,TGCGCCAGCAGCTCACAGGGCTACGAGCAGTACTTC,CASSSQGYEQYF
TRBD1,TRBJ2-7,TRBV7-9,-,TGTGCCAGCAGCGGGACAGGGGGAAGCTCCTACGAGCAGTACTTC,CASSGTGGSSYEQYF
-,TRBJ2-7,TRBV7-9,-,TGTGCCAGCAGCTTTCACTTCGAGAGCTCCTACGAGCAGTACTTC,CASSFHFESSYEQYF
TRBD2,TRBJ2-3,TRBV11-1,-,TGTGCCAGCAGCCTCAGCTGGACTAGCGGGATGACAGATACGCAGTATTTT,CASSLSWTSGMTDTQYF
-,TRBJ1-5,TRBV27,-,TGTGCCAGCAGTTTGTCGGGTGATCAGCCCCAGCATTTT,CASSLSGDQPQHF
-,TRBJ2-7,TRBV5-6,-,TGTGCCAGCAGTTCCGACACCTACGAGCAGTACTTC,CASSSDTYEQYF
-,TRBJ1-5,TRBV7-9,-,TGTGCCAGCAGCTTGACTGAAAATCAGCCCCAGCATTTT,CASSLTENQPQHF
TRBD2,TRBJ2-7,TRBV7-2,-,TGTGCCAGCAGCTTTGGGACTAGCGGGATCTACGAGCAGTACTTC,CASSFGTSGIYEQYF
-,TRBJ2-7,TRBV7-8,-,TGTGCCAGCAGCTCGCCCGCTAGGAGTTACGAGCAGTACTTC,CASSSPARSYEQYF
-,TRBJ2-7,TRBV7-9,-,TGTGCCAGCAGCGGCCCATACGAGCAGTACTTC,CASSGPYEQYF
TRBD2,TRBJ2-3,TRBV11-3,-,TGTGCCAGCAGCGGACTAGCGGGAGGGCCGCGAACAGATACGCAGTATTTT,CASSGLAGGPRTDTQYF
-,TRBJ2-7,TRBV21-1,-,TGTGCCAGCAGCAAAGCAGGACTAGCCTACGAGCAGTACTTC,CASSKAGLAYEQYF